This passage covers 10 T cell receptor beta chains from one sample sequenced in a study of cytomegalovirus exposure and HLA in healthy donors. Only in-frame clones appear in the TCRdb table, and some are missing; sequencing was by immunoSEQ multiplex PCR. The sample has approximately 150,000 clones, under 95% seen once. The sample comprised PBMCs. The receptors shown here come from a woman aged 18-35 years in good health and CMV-seropositive.

The CDR3 DNA reads TGTGCCAGCGGGGGGTTTCCGCCTGGAAACACCATATATTTT. It specifies CASGGFPPGNTIYF. The V gene is TRBV19, the J gene TRBJ1-3; a possible D gene is TRBD1 (5 bases). V lost 9 bases, J lost 2 bases, and 14 bases lay in between. The CDR3 is 14 amino acids. CDR1 is LNHDA, CDR2 SQIVND, per germline (reference sequence).

The chain combines TRBV28 with TRBJ1-5; a weak D match, TRBD1 (5 bases). This CDR3 has 15 residues. Trimming shortened V by 1 base and J by 1 base, and 8 bases separated the two germline ends. Germline V lookup: CDR1 MDHEN, CDR2 SYDVKM. The DNA for the CDR3 is TGTGCCAGCAGTTTATCAGGGATGAGCAATCAGCCCCAGCATTTT. It specifies CASSLSGMSNQPQHF.

This chain uses TRBV7-8 with TRBJ2-1; maybe TRBD2 (5 bases). Germline CDR1 is SGHVS and CDR2 is FQNEAQ. This CDR3 contains 14 residues. The V end lost 2 bases, the J end lost 6 bases, and 11 bases lay between the germline ends. In DNA form, the CDR3 reads TGTGCCAGCAGCTTAACCGGCGGGTCCAATGAGCAGTTCTTC. Residues: CASSLTGGSNEQFF.

This chain uses TRBV4-1 with TRBJ1-3; TRBD1 aligns across 8 bases. The CDR3 sequence is 17 residues long. V dropped 4 bases and J dropped 0; count of bases not matched to a gene: 8. Germline V gene lookup returns CDR1 MGHRA and CDR2 YSYEKL. The CDR3 loop reads CASSRPRQGHSGNTIYF. The CDR3 bases are TGCGCCAGCAGCCGACCCCGACAGGGGCACTCTGGAAACACCATATATTTT.

The chain is built from TRBV10-2 and TRBJ2-5; 7 bases agree with TRBD2. Germline CDR1 is WSHSY and CDR2 is SAAADI. V gave up 6 bases and J gave up 2 bases; unmatched junction bases: 3. The CDR3 runs 13 residues. This CDR3 is CASRGEGQETQYF. The CDR3 DNA follows: TGCGCCAGCAGAGGGGAGGGTCAAGAGACCCAGTACTTC.

This clone came up once. This chain connects TRBV6-1 to TRBJ2-2; D may be TRBD1 (6 bases). CDR3 length: 15 residues. Deletions cut 6 bases from V and 5 bases from J, with 16 bases between. Germline V gene lookup returns CDR1 MNHNS and CDR2 SASEGT. CDR3 loop: CASRTGEIETGELFF. DNA of the CDR3: TGTGCCAGCAGGACAGGAGAGATTGAGACCGGGGAGCTGTTTTTT.

This clone was picked up one time. The chain joins TRBV7-6 to TRBJ2-3; D gene uncertain. V lost 1 base, J lost 0 bases, and 8 bases lay in between. The V gene's germline CDR1 is SGHVS and CDR2 FNYEAQ. The length of the CDR3 is 15 residues. The CDR3 is CASSLERRSTDTQYF. DNA for the CDR3: TGTGCCAGCAGCTTAGAACGTCGGAGCACAGATACGCAGTATTTT.

The chain couples TRBV10-3 to TRBJ1-5; 7 bases fit TRBD1. Germline CDR1 reads ENHRY; CDR2 reads SYGVKD. This CDR3 has 16 residues. The trim removed 0 bases at V and 6 bases at J, leaving 8 bases unmatched. This chain's CDR3 is CAISESEGAGGQPQHF. CDR3 sequence (DNA): TGTGCCATCAGTGAGTCGGAGGGGGCGGGGGGTCAGCCCCAGCATTTT.

V gene TRBV4-3 combines with J gene TRBJ2-1; TRBD2 matches 7 bases. Unmatched junction bases numbered 8, after V lost 0 bases and J lost 3 bases. Germline CDR1 LGHNA, CDR2 YSLEER. This CDR3 has 17 amino acids. The CDR3 DNA reads TGCGCCAGCAGCCAAGAAGGACGCGGGAGTGTCTACAATGAGCAGTTCTTC. As protein: CASSQEGRGSVYNEQFF.

This clone was seen a single time. The chain uses TRBV12-5 and TRBJ1-3, with D unclear. The germline V and J ends were trimmed by 0 bases and 0 bases, with 12 bases remaining between them. CDR1 and CDR2 from the germline V gene are LGHNT and FRNRAP. CDR3 length: 17 amino acids. The CDR3 sequence is CASGLVNNRGSGNTIYF. The CDR3 coding sequence is TGTGCTAGTGGTTTGGTAAATAATCGAGGCTCTGGAAACACCATATATTTT.